This TCR beta chain emerged from a study of blood T cell repertoires in COVID-19. Study overall: Material from acute and convalescent COVID-19 was sourced from the United States, Italy and Spain.

In the authors' workflow: The assay estimated nucleated cells by amplifying reference gene primers. Some clones are missing from TCRdb's copy, which holds only in-frame ones; the method was immunoSEQ multiplex PCR. Clonal size and the V and J genes are those of that table, whereas D and trimming came from the DNA. The profile shows about 35,000 clones, about four fifths of them singletons. This CDR3 has 17 amino acids. Germline V lookup: CDR1 MNHEY, CDR2 SMNVEV (reference sequence). Trimming removed 5 bases from V and 0 bases from J; junction bases left unmatched: 10. This sequence joins TRBV27 and TRBJ2-7; 10 nucleotides match TRBD2. The sample consisted of peripheral blood. This clonotype was sampled from a man older than 75 with active or convalescent COVID-19. In nucleotides, the CDR3 is TGTGCCAGCAGTCCCCCCTGGACTAGCGGTTTCTCCTACGAGCAGTACTTC. This gives the protein CASSPPWTSGFSYEQYF.